These 25 T cell receptor beta chains came from one sample sequenced in a study of patients and donors after allogeneic stem cell transplantation. TCRdb redid the calling of the RT-PCR reads with MiXCR, one entry per CDR3 protein. The sample includes roughly 940,000 distinct CDR3 sequences, roughly 17% seen only once; the top ten take roughly 6%. Sequencing used blood, either unsorted or a sorted T cell fraction (not recorded which). The receptor set was obtained from a human donor who was either an allogeneic HSCT recipient or a stem cell or donor lymphocyte infusion donor (not recorded which). It is not recorded whose cells these are; they may come from a transplant donor.

This clonotype was seen a handful of times. The V and J genes are TRBV7-9 and TRBJ2-4; 8 bases are a match to TRBD2. The CDR3 sequence is 15 residues long. Germline lookup yields CDR1 SEHNR and CDR2 FQNEAQ (reference sequence). With 6 bases clipped from V and 3 bases from J, the junction kept 7 bases outside the gene matches. The CDR3 reads CASSQAGADKNIQYF. In nucleotides, the CDR3 is TGTGCCAGCAGTCAAGCGGGGGCTGACAAAAACATTCAGTACTTC.

The chain combines TRBV20-1 with TRBJ2-3; 9 nucleotides agree with TRBD2. J was trimmed by 6 bases and V by 1 base; bases with no gene match: 8. Germline V CDR1 and CDR2: DFQATT, SNEGSKA (reference sequence). The CDR3 spans 15 residues. The CDR3 coding sequence is TGCAGTGCTAGAGCTTTCCTAGCGGGGAGGGATACGCAGTATTTT. This encodes CSARAFLAGRDTQYF.

The CDR3 region is CASSNAGVDTEAFF. The CDR3 DNA follows: TGTGCCAGCAGTAATGCAGGGGTTGACACTGAAGCTTTCTTT. J is TRBJ1-1 and V is TRBV6-1; tentatively, D is TRBD1 (6 bases). CDR1 is MNHNS and CDR2 is SASEGT in the germline V gene. Trimming took 5 bases from V and 3 from J, leaving 13 bases between them. The CDR3 length is 14 residues.

This rearrangement joins TRBV6-2 or TRBV6-3 to TRBJ2-3; D possibly corresponds to TRBD2 (6 bases). Germline-derived CDR1 and CDR2 are MNHEY and SVGEGT. The CDR3 is made up of 16 amino acids. The ends were cut back, 6 bases at V and 0 bases at J, with 16 bases in the middle. The DNA for the CDR3 is TGTGCCAGCAGCCCATGGAGGGGCCGGAGCACAGATACGCAGTATTTT. This sequence encodes CASSPWRGRSTDTQYF.

The chain employs TRBV6-1 and TRBJ1-5; no definite D call. Looked up from germline, CDR1 is MNHNS and CDR2 is SASEGT. CDR3 size: 15 residues. V was cut by 2 bases and J by 1 base, with 9 bases left in between. As DNA, the CDR3 is TGTGCCAGCAGTGAACCGACAAGCAGCAATCAGCCCCAGCATTTT. Translating it yields CASSEPTSSNQPQHF.

The chain links TRBV6-4 to TRBJ2-7; 7 bases match TRBD2. The germline CDR1 and CDR2 sequences are MRHNA and SNTAGT. This CDR3 is built from 15 residues. V lost 8 bases to trimming and J lost 1 base; unmatched junction nucleotides: 11. The CDR3 sequence: CASGGENQGSYEQYF. CDR3 nucleotides: TGTGCCAGCGGGGGGGAAAATCAGGGTTCCTACGAGCAGTACTTC.

This clonotype was recorded a few times. V gene TRBV12-3 or TRBV12-4 combines with J gene TRBJ1-2; no clear D. Trimming removed 6 bases from V and 3 bases from J, with 17 bases in between. The CDR3 is 15 residues long. The CDR3 DNA follows: TGTGCCAGCAGACCTCGGGAACTCGGACACTATGGCTACACCTTC. The encoded protein is CASRPRELGHYGYTF.

The chain uses TRBV24-1 and TRBJ2-1, with D maybe TRBD2 (7 bases). CDR1 is KGHDR and CDR2 is SFDVKD in the germline V gene. The CDR3 consists of 13 residues. V lost 7 bases to trimming and J lost 7 bases, with 13 bases between them. The CDR3 region has the DNA TGTGCCACCAGGGGGGGGCCCGTGAATGAGCAGTTCTTC. Its protein is CATRGGPVNEQFF.

This chain links TRBV7-9 with TRBJ1-2; D not certain. V dropped 0 bases and J dropped 6 bases, with 8 bases sitting between them. Germline CDR1 is SEHNR and CDR2 is FQNEAQ (reference sequence). The CDR3 is 13 residues long. The CDR3 loop is CASSLAPIDGYTF. In DNA, the CDR3 is TGTGCCAGCAGCTTAGCGCCTATTGATGGCTACACCTTC.

The chain uses TRBV12-3 or TRBV12-4 and TRBJ2-2; 9 nucleotides align to TRBD1. The CDR3 has 15 residues. V shed 3 bases, J shed 6 bases, and the junction held 5 bases outside the gene matches. CDR3 in amino acids: CASSLRGQGAGELFF. DNA for the CDR3: TGTGCCAGCAGTTTGAGGGGACAGGGCGCCGGGGAGCTGTTTTTT.

This clonotype has more than one count but fewer than ten. The CDR3 nucleotides are TGTGCCAGCAGCGAACGGACCCCGCGGCAGTACTTC. This encodes CASSERTPRQYF. The chain is built from TRBV2 and TRBJ2-7; D call uncertain. From germline, CDR1 is SNHLY and CDR2 FYNNEI. Trimming stripped 6 bases from V and 9 bases from J, with 15 bases between. The CDR3 extends over 12 amino acids.

The V gene is TRBV7-9, the J gene TRBJ1-2; D remains unclear. Looked up from germline, CDR1 is SEHNR and CDR2 is FQNEAQ (reference sequence). There are 16 residues in the CDR3. With 0 bases removed from V and 2 bases from J, the gap between germline ends came to 13 bases. The chain's CDR3 is CASSLARDNRNYGYTF. The CDR3 region has the DNA TGTGCCAGCAGCTTAGCGCGGGATAACAGAAACTATGGCTACACCTTC.

V gene TRBV6-5 combines with J gene TRBJ2-3, with D tentatively TRBD1 (5 bases). Trimming stripped 0 bases from V and 5 bases from J, with 15 bases between. Germline CDR1 reads MNHEY; CDR2 reads SVGAGI. This CDR3 spans 16 amino acids. The CDR3 DNA reads as TGTGCCAGCAGTTACTCGTGGGGCAGGGAAGGAGATACGCAGTATTTT. It encodes CASSYSWGREGDTQYF.

The chain employs TRBV5-4 and TRBJ2-2; TRBD2 aligns across 8 bases. Germline loops: CDR1 SGHNT, CDR2 YYREEE (reference sequence). Trimming at V came to 0 bases and at J to 0 bases, leaving 7 bases not matched to a gene. The CDR3 is 18 amino acids. The CDR3 here is CASSLDGGRSPNTGELFF. In DNA form, the CDR3 reads TGTGCCAGCAGCTTGGATGGCGGGAGGTCTCCGAACACCGGGGAGCTGTTTTTT. Based on the CDR3 plus reference TRBV5-4 and TRBJ2-2, the full variable domain is ETGVTQSPTHLIKTRGQQVTLRCSSQSGHNTVSWYQQALGQGPQFIFQYYREEENGRGNFPPRFSGLQFPNYSSELNVNALELDDSALYLCASSLDGGRSPNTGELFFGEGSRLTVL.

This chain joins TRBV7-2 and TRBJ2-5; the D gene is possibly TRBD1 (6 bases). Germline lookup yields CDR1 SGHTA and CDR2 FQGNSA. V lost 5 bases and J 7 bases, leaving 17 bases between the germline ends. The CDR3 consists of 14 residues. The CDR3 protein is CASSTPQGWGTQYF. In DNA form, the CDR3 reads TGTGCCAGCAGCACGCCACAGGGTTGGGGGACCCAGTACTTC.

This clonotype was seen many times. The chain recombines TRBV6-1 with TRBJ2-3; weak D call: TRBD1 (5 bases). The CDR3 spans 14 residues. Trimming removed 5 bases from V and 10 bases from J, with 19 bases in between. Germline-derived CDR1 and CDR2 are MNHNS and SASEGT. Here the CDR3 DNA reads TGTGCCAGCAGTCCCAGGGTTAGAGAGGCTGCGCAGTATTTT. Protein sequence: CASSPRVREAAQYF.

The J gene is TRBJ2-6, the V gene TRBV7-8; 9 positions agree with TRBD1. V lost 3 bases, J lost 2 bases, and 5 bases stayed unmatched. Germline V gene lookup returns CDR1 SGHVS and CDR2 FQNEAQ. The CDR3 is 17 amino acids. CDR3 in amino acids: CASSFPRQGAGANVLTF. In nucleotides, the CDR3 is TGTGCCAGCAGCTTCCCACGACAGGGGGCTGGGGCCAACGTCCTGACTTTC.

The chain joins TRBV4-3 to TRBJ2-5; maybe TRBD1 (6 bases). V dropped 3 bases and J dropped 3 bases, with 8 bases sitting between them. The CDR3 totals 13 residues. The germline gives CDR1 LGHNA, CDR2 YSLEER. CDR3 amino acids: CASSHPGEETQYF. The CDR3 coding sequence is TGCGCCAGCAGCCATCCAGGGGAAGAGACCCAGTACTTC.

The sample holds a few counts of this clonotype. The chain has TRBV6-1 and TRBJ2-7, with TRBD1 as a possible D gene (5 bases). Germline V CDR1 and CDR2: MNHNS, SASEGT. CDR3 size: 14 residues. With 6 bases removed from V and 0 bases from J, the gap between germline ends came to 12 bases. The chain's CDR3 is CASRPQALSYEQYF. CDR3 coding DNA: TGTGCCAGCAGACCACAGGCGCTCTCCTACGAGCAGTACTTC.

This clonotype has just a few counts. The rearrangement joins TRBV7-3 to TRBJ2-5; D ambiguous. Germline V lookup: CDR1 SGHTA, CDR2 FQGTGA. The ends were cut back, 5 bases at V and 5 bases at J, with 18 bases in the middle. CDR3 length equals 15 residues. The CDR3 here is CASSHSVSGVETQYF. CDR3 sequence (DNA): TGTGCCAGCAGCCATTCAGTGTCAGGAGTGGAGACCCAGTACTTC.

This clonotype was detected many times. J is TRBJ1-1 and V is TRBV5-1; D is undetermined. This CDR3 comprises 14 residues. CDR1 is SGHRS and CDR2 is YFSETQ in the germline V gene. V shed 0 bases and J shed 4 bases, with 10 bases lying between them. The CDR3 loop reads CASSLAGIPTEAFF. CDR3 in DNA: TGCGCCAGCAGCTTGGCTGGGATTCCCACTGAAGCTTTCTTT.

This clonotype has just a few counts. The chain has TRBV5-1 and TRBJ2-1; D could derive from TRBD1 or TRBD2 (5 bases each). V lost 4 bases to trimming and J lost 0 bases, with 14 bases between them. Germline-derived CDR1 and CDR2 are SGHRS and YFSETQ. The CDR3 totals 16 residues. CDR3 nucleotides: TGCGCCAGCAGCGGCTATAGCGACAGCTCCTACAATGAGCAGTTCTTC. Translation: CASSGYSDSSYNEQFF.

The chain couples TRBV3-1 to TRBJ2-2, with D perhaps TRBD2 (6 bases). CDR3 length: 15 amino acids. Trimming took off 5 bases at V and 7 bases at J, with 17 bases between the two ends. Germline V gene sequence: CDR1 LGHDT, CDR2 YNNKEL (reference sequence). The CDR3 DNA reads TGTGCCAGCAGCTATCGGGACTTAGGATTCGGGGAGCTGTTTTTT. Translated, it gives CASSYRDLGFGELFF.

This rearrangement joins TRBV20-1 to TRBJ1-2; no clear D. Trimming cost V 0 bases and J 4 bases, with 6 bases left between them. The CDR3 is made up of 12 amino acids. Germline V CDR1 and CDR2: DFQATT, SNEGSKA (reference sequence). This CDR3 is CSAREDGYGYTF. CDR3 bases: TGCAGTGCTAGAGAGGACGGCTATGGCTACACCTTC.

This chain uses TRBV6-1 with TRBJ2-7; a possible D gene is TRBD1 (5 bases). This CDR3 spans 16 amino acids. The V end lost 6 bases, the J end lost 0 bases, and 18 bases lay between the germline ends. Looked up from germline, CDR1 is MNHNS and CDR2 is SASEGT. The DNA for the CDR3 is TGTGCCAGCAGCCCTTTCGCTTTGGACAACTCCTACGAGCAGTACTTC. Its translation: CASSPFALDNSYEQYF.